The 2 T cell receptor beta chains presented below share a single source sample, sequenced in a study of T cells after posttransplantation cyclophosphamide (dated by TCRdb to 2016 to 2017). The method was the immunoSEQ multiplex PCR assay. TCRdb mirrors the immuneACCESS table, restricted to in-frame sequences. Some clones are absent from its copies; in checked studies, under half trace to an unresolved V gene, and the reason for the others is unknown. For this sample the table gives about 21,000 clones, of which around 87% were detected only once. The ten largest make up about 2% of the sample. A control cohort of around ten patients who had been given myeloablative marrow transplants with methotrexate plus a calcineurin inhibitor was sampled 1 year after transplant. The sequences come from PBMCs, collected just over 350 days after allogeneic stem cell transplant with calcineurin inhibitor and methotrexate. These receptors were taken from a female patient between 30 and 45 years old who received an allogeneic stem cell transplant from an unrelated donor, was CMV-positive, and had acute and chronic GVHD. Where a transplant has occurred, the graft donor may have supplied some of the T cells.

The rearrangement uses TRBV10-2 and TRBJ2-2, with D maybe TRBD2 (6 bases). CDR1 is WSHSY and CDR2 is SAAADI in the germline V gene. V lost 10 bases and J lost 2, with 14 bases in between. The CDR3 covers 14 residues. CDR3 sequence reads: CAIIRDSNTGELFF. Written as DNA, the CDR3 is TGCGCCATTATCCGGGACTCCAACACCGGGGAGCTGTTTTTT.

The V call is TRBV29-1, the J call TRBJ2-1; 7 bases match TRBD2. CDR1 and CDR2 from the germline V gene are SQVTM and ANQGSEA. With V trimmed by 7 bases and J by 12 bases, 12 bases remained unmatched. The CDR3 has 12 amino acids. CDR3 nucleotides: TGCAGCGGAGCGGCTACAGGACTAGGGCAGTTCTTC. Its protein is CSGAATGLGQFF.